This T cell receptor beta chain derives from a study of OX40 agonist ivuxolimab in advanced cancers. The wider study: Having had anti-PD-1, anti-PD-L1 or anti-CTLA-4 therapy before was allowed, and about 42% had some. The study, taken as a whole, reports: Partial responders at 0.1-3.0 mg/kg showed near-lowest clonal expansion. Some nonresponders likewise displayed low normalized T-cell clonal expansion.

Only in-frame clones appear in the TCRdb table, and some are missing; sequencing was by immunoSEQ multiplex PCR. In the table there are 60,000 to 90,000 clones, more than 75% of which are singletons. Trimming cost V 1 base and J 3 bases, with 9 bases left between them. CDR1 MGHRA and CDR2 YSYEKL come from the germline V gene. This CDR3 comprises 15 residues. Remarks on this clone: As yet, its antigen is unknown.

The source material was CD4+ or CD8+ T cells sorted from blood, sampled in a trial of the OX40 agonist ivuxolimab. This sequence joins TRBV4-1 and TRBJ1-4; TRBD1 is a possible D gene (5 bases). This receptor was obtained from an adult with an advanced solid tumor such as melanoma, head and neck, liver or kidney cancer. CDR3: CASSQVGGANEKLFF. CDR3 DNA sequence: TGCGCCAGCAGCCAAGTCGGAGGGGCTAATGAAAAACTGTTTTTT.